This TCR beta chain was retrieved from a study of identical twins. With regard to this clonotype: Its antigen is as yet unknown.

The authors used template switching to add a universal primer site and gave cDNA unique molecular identifiers. One entry per CDR3 protein results from TCRdb running MiXCR on the 5' RACE reads. This sample has around 670,000 distinct CDR3 sequences, with around 5.7% found just once. With 3 bases removed from V and 4 bases from J, the gap between germline ends came to 6 bases. Germline V gives CDR1 SGHAT, CDR2 FQNNGV. CDR3 length: 12 amino acids. Findings of the study overall: Twin sharing of out-of-frame TCR alpha was underestimated by models in monozygotic pairs. Zero-insertion results could be subject to partial confounding by invariant MAIT and iNKT cells. The authors drew conclusions from cross-sectional statistical analysis rather than following the same donors.

Sequencing was carried out using naive T cells sorted from blood. This rearrangement joins TRBV11-2 to TRBJ2-5; D gene unclear. This sequence was found in a man between 18 and 35 years old in good health. The chain's CDR3 is CASSFFRETQYF. For the CDR3, the DNA is TGTGCCAGCAGCTTTTTCAGAGAGACCCAGTACTTC. The full variable domain, with the rest looked up from reference TRBV11-2 and TRBJ2-5, is EAGVAQSPRYKIIEKRQSVAFWCNPISGHATLYWYQQILGQGPKLLIQFQNNGVVDDSQLPKDRFSAERLKGVDSTLKIQPAKLEDSAVYLCASSFFRETQYFGPGTRLLVL.